The source of this TCR beta chain is a study of Ad26.COV2.S vaccination and SARS-CoV-2 variants. Study as a whole: Into the muscle, Ad26.COV2.S was dosed once or twice, 56 days apart. Study-wide results and limits: People given the vaccine had a wider spike-specific TCR breadth than placebo recipients did. From the TCR breadth and depth analyses, total T cell responses may have been underestimated.

Treatment of the sample: about 20 received Ad26.COV2.S at low or high dose, single or two shots; about 5 received placebo; per-sample allocation not given. Collection of samples fell on day 63 after the first vaccine or placebo injection. This adult donor, from Boston, was 18-55 years old. The V gene end was trimmed by 3 bases and the J gene end by 3 bases; junction bases not matched to a gene: 10. The CDR3 length is 18 residues. The germline V gene has CDR1 SGHAT and CDR2 FQNNGV. Worth noting for this clone: Its antigen is not known.

Only in-frame clones appear in the TCRdb table, and some are missing; sequencing was by immunoSEQ multiplex PCR. The sample consists of roughly 400,000 clones, about nine tenths of them appearing once. The chain carries TRBV11-2 and TRBJ2-2; 10 bases align to TRBD2. The source was peripheral blood, collected in a trial of Ad26.COV2.S vaccine versus placebo. The receptor comes from a person aged 18-65 years who received the Ad26.COV2.S COVID-19 vaccine or a placebo. CDR3 bases: TGTGCCAGCAGCTTGGGACTAGCGTTCGAGCGGGACACCGGGGAGCTGTTTTTT. Amino acid sequence: CASSLGLAFERDTGELFF. Together with reference TRBV11-2 and TRBJ2-2, the CDR3 gives the full variable domain: EAGVAQSPRYKIIEKRQSVAFWCNPISGHATLYWYQQILGQGPKLLIQFQNNGVVDDSQLPKDRFSAERLKGVDSTLKIQPAKLEDSAVYLCASSLGLAFERDTGELFFGEGSRLTVL.